The 9 T cell receptor beta chains presented below share a single source sample, sequenced in a study of blood T cell repertoires in COVID-19. Only in-frame clones appear in the TCRdb table, and some are missing; sequencing was by immunoSEQ multiplex PCR. The sample yields under 45,000 clones, approximately 85% seen once. The sequenced sample was peripheral blood. All receptors derive from a man aged 55 to 69 with active or convalescent COVID-19.

The CDR3 here is CASSDPGQGARDTQYF. The CDR3 DNA reads as TGTGCCAGCAGTGACCCGGGACAGGGGGCGAGAGATACGCAGTATTTT. The V call is TRBV2, the J call TRBJ2-3, with 12 bases lining up with TRBD1. The germline gives CDR1 SNHLY, CDR2 FYNNEI. The CDR3 runs 16 residues. Trimming removed 3 bases from V and 5 bases from J; junction bases left unmatched: 6.

The rearrangement joins TRBV11-2 to TRBJ2-1, with 14 bases lining up with TRBD2. There are 18 residues in the CDR3. V shed 3 bases and J 3 bases; nucleotides not matched to a gene: 7. The germline V gene encodes CDR1 SGHAT and CDR2 FQNNGV. The CDR3 sequence is CASSFSVTSGGDYNEQFF. The CDR3, as DNA: TGTGCCAGCAGCTTCTCGGTGACTAGCGGGGGGGACTACAATGAGCAGTTCTTC. Variable domain in full (rest from reference TRBV11-2 and TRBJ2-1): EAGVAQSPRYKIIEKRQSVAFWCNPISGHATLYWYQQILGQGPKLLIQFQNNGVVDDSQLPKDRFSAERLKGVDSTLKIQPAKLEDSAVYLCASSFSVTSGGDYNEQFFGPGTRLTVL.

This chain links TRBV19 with TRBJ2-5; D gene ambiguous. In germline, CDR1 is LNHDA, CDR2 SQIVND (reference sequence). The CDR3 consists of 13 residues. V was trimmed by 1 base and J by 5 bases, leaving 8 bases between them. CDR3 in amino acids: CASSIGRRETQYF. Written as DNA, the CDR3 is TGTGCCAGTAGTATAGGCCGGCGGGAGACCCAGTACTTC. The whole variable domain, filled in from reference TRBV19 and TRBJ2-5, reads DGGITQSPKYLFRKEGQNVTLSCEQNLNHDAMYWYRQDPGQGLRLIYYSQIVNDFQKGDIAEGYSVSREKKESFPLTVTSAQKNPTAFYLCASSIGRRETQYFGPGTRLLVL.

This rearrangement joins TRBV10-3 to TRBJ1-2; D is possibly TRBD1 (5 bases). The CDR3 runs to 13 residues. With 8 bases removed from V and 4 bases from J, the gap between germline ends came to 14 bases. From germline, CDR1 is ENHRY and CDR2 SYGVKD. The CDR3 DNA reads TGTGCCATCGGTCGGGGGTCGTCCTATGGCTACACCTTC. It specifies CAIGRGSSYGYTF.

The chain combines TRBV2 with TRBJ2-3, with TRBD2 matching over 11 bases. CDR3 length: 14 residues. J gave up 13 bases and V 4 bases, and 10 bases lay outside the gene matches. Per germline, CDR1 SNHLY and CDR2 FYNNEI. The CDR3, as DNA: TGTGCCAGCAGTGGGGCTGGGACTAGCGGTGCCGAGTATTTT. This encodes CASSGAGTSGAEYF.

The V and J genes are TRBV27 and TRBJ2-1, with 9 bases aligning to TRBD2. The J segment lost 7 bases and the V segment lost 4 bases, leaving 5 bases of the junction unmatched. Per the germline V gene, CDR1 is MNHEY and CDR2 is SMNVEV (reference sequence). The CDR3 runs 14 residues. The CDR3 DNA follows: TGTGCCAGCAGTTCCCGGACTAGCGAGAATGAGCAGTTCTTC. Amino acid sequence: CASSSRTSENEQFF.

This clone appeared a few times. The chain joins TRBV10-3 to TRBJ2-7, with 10 bases fitting TRBD2. V trimming: 0 bases; J trimming: 10 bases; junction bases outside the gene matches: 6. This CDR3 is 14 amino acids long. CDR1 and CDR2 (germline): ENHRY, SYGVKD. The CDR3 sequence is CAISESVSGRSQYV. CDR3 DNA: TGTGCCATCAGTGAGTCGGTTAGCGGGAGGTCTCAGTACGTC.

The rearrangement links TRBV28 to TRBJ1-4; 11 bases agree with TRBD1. CDR3 length: 15 amino acids. Germline loops: CDR1 MDHEN, CDR2 SYDVKM. Unmatched junction bases numbered 3, after V lost 3 bases and J lost 6 bases. The CDR3 coding sequence is TGTGCCAGCAGTTTTGCGGGACAGGGGGATGAAAAACTGTTTTTT. Translated: CASSFAGQGDEKLFF.

CDR3 nucleotide sequence: TGCGCCAGCAGCACAAATACAGGGGGAGATACGCAGTATTTT. Amino acids: CASSTNTGGDTQYF. V and J are TRBV5-1 and TRBJ2-3; 8 bases map to TRBD1. V shed 4 bases and J 5 bases; nucleotides not matched to a gene: 6. The CDR3 has 14 amino acids. Looked up from germline, CDR1 is SGHRS and CDR2 is YFSETQ.